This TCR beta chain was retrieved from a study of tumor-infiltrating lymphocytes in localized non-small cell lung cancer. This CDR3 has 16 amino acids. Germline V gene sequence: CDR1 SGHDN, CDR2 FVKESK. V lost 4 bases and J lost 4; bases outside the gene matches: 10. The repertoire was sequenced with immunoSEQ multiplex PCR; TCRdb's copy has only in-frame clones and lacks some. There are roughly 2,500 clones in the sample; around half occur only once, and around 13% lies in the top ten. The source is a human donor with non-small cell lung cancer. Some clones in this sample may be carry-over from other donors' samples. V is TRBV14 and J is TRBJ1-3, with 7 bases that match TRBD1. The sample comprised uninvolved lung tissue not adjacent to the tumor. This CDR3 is CASSRRSRDSGNTIYF. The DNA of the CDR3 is TGTGCCAGCAGCCGGAGATCTCGGGACAGCGGAAACACCATATATTTT.